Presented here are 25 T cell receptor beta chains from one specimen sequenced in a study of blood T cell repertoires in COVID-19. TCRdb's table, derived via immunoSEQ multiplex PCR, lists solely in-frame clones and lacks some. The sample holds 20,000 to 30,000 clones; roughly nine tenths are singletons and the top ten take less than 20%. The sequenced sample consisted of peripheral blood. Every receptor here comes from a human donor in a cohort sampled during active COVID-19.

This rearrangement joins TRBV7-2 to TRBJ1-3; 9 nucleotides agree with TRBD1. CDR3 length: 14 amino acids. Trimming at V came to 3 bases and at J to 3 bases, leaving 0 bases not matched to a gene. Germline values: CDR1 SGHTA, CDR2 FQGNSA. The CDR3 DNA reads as TGTGCCAGCAGCTTGGACAGGGGTGGAAACACCATATATTTT. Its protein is CASSLDRGGNTIYF.

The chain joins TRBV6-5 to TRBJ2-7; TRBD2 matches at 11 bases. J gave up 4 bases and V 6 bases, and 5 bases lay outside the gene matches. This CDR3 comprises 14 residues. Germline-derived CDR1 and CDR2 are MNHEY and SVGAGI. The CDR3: CASRQGTSGYEQYF. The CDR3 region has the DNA TGTGCCAGCAGGCAAGGGACTAGCGGTTACGAGCAGTACTTC.

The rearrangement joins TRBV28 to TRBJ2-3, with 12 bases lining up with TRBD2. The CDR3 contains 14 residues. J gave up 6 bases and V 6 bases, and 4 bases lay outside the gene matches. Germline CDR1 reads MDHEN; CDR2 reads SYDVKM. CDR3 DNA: TGTGCCAGCAGATTTACTAGCGGGAGGGATACGCAGTATTTT. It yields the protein CASRFTSGRDTQYF.

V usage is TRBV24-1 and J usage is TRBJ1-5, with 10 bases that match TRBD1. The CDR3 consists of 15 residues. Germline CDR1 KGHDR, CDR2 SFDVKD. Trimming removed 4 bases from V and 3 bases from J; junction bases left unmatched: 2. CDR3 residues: CATSEGQGDNQPQHF. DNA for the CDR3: TGTGCCACCAGTGAAGGACAGGGGGACAATCAGCCCCAGCATTTT.

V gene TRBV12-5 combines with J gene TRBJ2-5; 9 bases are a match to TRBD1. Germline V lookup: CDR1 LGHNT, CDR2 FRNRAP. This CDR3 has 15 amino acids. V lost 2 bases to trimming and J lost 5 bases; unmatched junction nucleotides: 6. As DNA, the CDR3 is TGTGCTAGTGGTTTGACAACAGGGGGCGGTGAGACCCAGTACTTC. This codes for CASGLTTGGGETQYF.

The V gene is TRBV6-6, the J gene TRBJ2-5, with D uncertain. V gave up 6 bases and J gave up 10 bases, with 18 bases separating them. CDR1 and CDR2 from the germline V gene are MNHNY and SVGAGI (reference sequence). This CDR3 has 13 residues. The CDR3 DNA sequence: TGTGCCAGCAGCCTCCACCCAGCCTCAGGCCAGTACTTC. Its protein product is CASSLHPASGQYF.

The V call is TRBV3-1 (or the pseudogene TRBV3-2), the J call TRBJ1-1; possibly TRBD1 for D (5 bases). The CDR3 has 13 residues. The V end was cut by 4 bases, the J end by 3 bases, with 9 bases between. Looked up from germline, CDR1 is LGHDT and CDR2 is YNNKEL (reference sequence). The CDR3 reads CASSLGGDTEAFF. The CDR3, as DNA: TGTGCCAGCAGCCTCGGGGGGGACACTGAAGCTTTCTTT.

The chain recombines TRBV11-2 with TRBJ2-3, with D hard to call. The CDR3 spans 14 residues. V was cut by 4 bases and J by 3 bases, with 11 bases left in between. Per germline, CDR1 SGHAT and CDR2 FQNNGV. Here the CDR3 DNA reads TGTGCCAGCAGCTCCCGGAGCGAAACAGATACGCAGTATTTT. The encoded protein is CASSSRSETDTQYF.

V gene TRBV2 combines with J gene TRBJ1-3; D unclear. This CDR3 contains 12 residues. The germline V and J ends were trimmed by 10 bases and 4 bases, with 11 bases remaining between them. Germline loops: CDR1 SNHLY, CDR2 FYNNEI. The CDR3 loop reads CATSGQGNTIYF. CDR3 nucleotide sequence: TGTGCCACCTCAGGTCAGGGAAACACCATATATTTT.

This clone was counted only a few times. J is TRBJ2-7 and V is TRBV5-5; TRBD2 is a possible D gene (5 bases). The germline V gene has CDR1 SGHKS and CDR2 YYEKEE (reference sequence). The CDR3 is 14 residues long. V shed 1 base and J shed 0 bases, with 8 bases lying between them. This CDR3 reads CASSLSTSSYEQYF. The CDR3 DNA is TGTGCCAGCAGCTTGAGCACTAGCTCCTACGAGCAGTACTTC.

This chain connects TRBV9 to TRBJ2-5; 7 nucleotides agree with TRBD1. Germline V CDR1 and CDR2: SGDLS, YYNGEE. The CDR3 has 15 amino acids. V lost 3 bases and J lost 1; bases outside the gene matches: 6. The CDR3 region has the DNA TGTGCCAGCAGCGCAGACAGGGCCATCCAAGAGACCCAGTACTTC. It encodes CASSADRAIQETQYF.

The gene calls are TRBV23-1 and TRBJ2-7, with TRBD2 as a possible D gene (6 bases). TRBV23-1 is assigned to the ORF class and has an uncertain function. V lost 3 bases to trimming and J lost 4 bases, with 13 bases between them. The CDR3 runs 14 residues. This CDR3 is CASSHSGSTYEQYF. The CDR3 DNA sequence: TGCGCCAGCAGTCACAGCGGGTCAACTTACGAGCAGTACTTC.

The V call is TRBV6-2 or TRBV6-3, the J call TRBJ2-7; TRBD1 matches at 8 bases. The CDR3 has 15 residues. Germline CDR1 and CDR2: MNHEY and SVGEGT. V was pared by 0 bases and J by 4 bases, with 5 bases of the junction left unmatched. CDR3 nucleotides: TGTGCCAGCAGTTACTCGGCAGGGGGCTTATACGAGCAGTACTTC. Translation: CASSYSAGGLYEQYF.

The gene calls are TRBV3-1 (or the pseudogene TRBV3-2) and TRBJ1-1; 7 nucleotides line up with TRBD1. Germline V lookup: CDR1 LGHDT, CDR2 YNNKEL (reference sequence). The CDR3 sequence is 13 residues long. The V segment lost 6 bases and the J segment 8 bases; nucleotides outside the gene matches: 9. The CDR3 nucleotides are TGTGCCAGCAGGAGACAGGGCATTTTAGAAGCTTTCTTT. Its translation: CASRRQGILEAFF.

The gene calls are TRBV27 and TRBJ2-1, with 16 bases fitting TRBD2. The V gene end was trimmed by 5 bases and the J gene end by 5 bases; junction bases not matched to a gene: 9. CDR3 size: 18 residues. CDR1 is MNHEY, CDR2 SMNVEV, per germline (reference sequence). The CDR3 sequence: CASSPGTGTSGRDNEQFF. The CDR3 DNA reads TGTGCCAGCAGTCCCGGGACAGGGACTAGCGGGAGGGACAATGAGCAGTTCTTC.

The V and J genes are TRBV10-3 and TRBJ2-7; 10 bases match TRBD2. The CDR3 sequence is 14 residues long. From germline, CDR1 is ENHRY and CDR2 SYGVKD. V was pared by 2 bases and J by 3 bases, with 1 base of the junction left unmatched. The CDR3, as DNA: TGTGCCATCAGTGAGACTAGCGGGATCTACGAGCAGTACTTC. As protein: CAISETSGIYEQYF.

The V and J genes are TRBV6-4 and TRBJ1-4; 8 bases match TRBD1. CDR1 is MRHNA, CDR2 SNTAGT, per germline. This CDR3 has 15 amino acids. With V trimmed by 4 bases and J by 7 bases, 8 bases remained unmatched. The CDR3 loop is CASSAAGGVGEKLFF. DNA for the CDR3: TGTGCCAGCAGTGCGGCAGGGGGCGTGGGTGAAAAACTGTTTTTT.

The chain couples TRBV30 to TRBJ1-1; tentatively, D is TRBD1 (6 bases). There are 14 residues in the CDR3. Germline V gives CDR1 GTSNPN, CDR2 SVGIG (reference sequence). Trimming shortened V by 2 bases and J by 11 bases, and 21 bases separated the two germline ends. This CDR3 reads CAWSRPSQGRAAFF. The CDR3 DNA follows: TGTGCCTGGAGTAGACCTTCACAGGGCAGAGCGGCTTTCTTT.

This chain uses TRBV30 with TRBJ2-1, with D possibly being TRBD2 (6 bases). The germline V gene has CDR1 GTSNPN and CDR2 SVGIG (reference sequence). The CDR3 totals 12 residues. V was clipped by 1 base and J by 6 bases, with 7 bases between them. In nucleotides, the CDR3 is TGTGCCTGGAGTGGACTAGTCAATGAGCAGTTCTTC. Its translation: CAWSGLVNEQFF.

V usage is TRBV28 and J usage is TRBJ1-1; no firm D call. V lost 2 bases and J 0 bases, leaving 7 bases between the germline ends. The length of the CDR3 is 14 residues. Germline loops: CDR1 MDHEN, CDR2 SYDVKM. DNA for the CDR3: TGTGCCAGCAGTTTAGGGCAGATGAACACTGAAGCTTTCTTT. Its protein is CASSLGQMNTEAFF. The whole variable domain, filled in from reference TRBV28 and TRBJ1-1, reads DVKVTQSSRYLVKRTGEKVFLECVQDMDHENMFWYRQDPGLGLRLIYFSYDVKMKEKGDIPEGYSVSREKKERFSLILESASTNQTSMYLCASSLGQMNTEAFFGQGTRLTVV.

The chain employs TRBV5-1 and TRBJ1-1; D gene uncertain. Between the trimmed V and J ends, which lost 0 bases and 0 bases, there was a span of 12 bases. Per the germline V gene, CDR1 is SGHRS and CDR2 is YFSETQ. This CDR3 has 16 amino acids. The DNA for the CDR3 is TGCGCCAGCAGCTTGGAACAGCGGCGGGTGAACACTGAAGCTTTCTTT. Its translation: CASSLEQRRVNTEAFF.

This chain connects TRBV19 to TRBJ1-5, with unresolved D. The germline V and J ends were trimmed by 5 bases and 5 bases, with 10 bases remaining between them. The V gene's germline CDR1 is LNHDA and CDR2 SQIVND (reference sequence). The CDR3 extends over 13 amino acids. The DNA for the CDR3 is TGTGCCAGTAGTCTGGGTCGGGATCAGCCCCAGCATTTT. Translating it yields CASSLGRDQPQHF.

The CDR3 DNA is TGTGCCACCAGTGATACCGGGACAGGGTTCTATGAGCAGTTCTTC. Its protein product is CATSDTGTGFYEQFF. J is TRBJ2-1 and V is TRBV24-1; 9 bases align to TRBD1. The length of the CDR3 is 15 residues. V shed 3 bases and J 8 bases; nucleotides not matched to a gene: 7. Germline loops: CDR1 KGHDR, CDR2 SFDVKD.

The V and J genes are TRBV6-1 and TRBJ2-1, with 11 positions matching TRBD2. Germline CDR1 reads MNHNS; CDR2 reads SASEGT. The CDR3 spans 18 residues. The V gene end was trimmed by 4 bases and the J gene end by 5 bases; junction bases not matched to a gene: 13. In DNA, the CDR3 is TGTGCCAGCAGTGTACTAGCGGGAGCCTCAAGTGCCAACAATGAGCAGTTCTTC. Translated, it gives CASSVLAGASSANNEQFF.

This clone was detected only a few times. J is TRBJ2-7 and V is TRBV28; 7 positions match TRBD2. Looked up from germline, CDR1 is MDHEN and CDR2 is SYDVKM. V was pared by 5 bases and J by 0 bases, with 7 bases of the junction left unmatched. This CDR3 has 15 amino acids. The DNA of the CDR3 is TGTGCCAGCAGTACCTCCCGGGACTACTCCTACGAGCAGTACTTC. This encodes CASSTSRDYSYEQYF.